This TCR beta chain was obtained from a study of metastatic and nonmetastatic thyroid tumors. Looking at the study overall: Blood and tumor or nodule tissue repertoires from malignant and benign thyroid patients were compared.

This clone is medium-sized (0.01 to 0.1%). Its specificity is unknown. General study points: In blood and tumor, TCR beta diversity was reportedly significantly higher in malignant thyroid tumors than in benign nodules.

The germline V gene has CDR1 MNHNS and CDR2 SASEGT. Trimming removed 7 bases from V and 2 bases from J, with 8 bases in between. The length of the CDR3 is 13 residues. No patient had received any treatment before thyroid surgery. Authors' processing steps: CDR3 differences across clinicopathological groups were used to build a distant-metastasis classifier for papillary thyroid cancer. TCRdb called clones again from the PCR reads with MiXCR. It is TCRdb's table, rather than the study itself, that gives the V and J calls and clone size. The sample yields about 45,000 clones, around 4% seen once. The source is a female donor with papillary thyroid cancer or a benign thyroid nodule (not recorded which). Some clones in this sample may be carry-over from other donors' samples. This chain connects TRBV6-1 to TRBJ2-2; D perhaps matches TRBD2 (5 bases). Specimen: blood. CDR3 loop: CASKAENTGELFF. CDR3 bases: TGTGCCAGCAAAGCGGAAAACACCGGGGAGCTGTTTTTT.